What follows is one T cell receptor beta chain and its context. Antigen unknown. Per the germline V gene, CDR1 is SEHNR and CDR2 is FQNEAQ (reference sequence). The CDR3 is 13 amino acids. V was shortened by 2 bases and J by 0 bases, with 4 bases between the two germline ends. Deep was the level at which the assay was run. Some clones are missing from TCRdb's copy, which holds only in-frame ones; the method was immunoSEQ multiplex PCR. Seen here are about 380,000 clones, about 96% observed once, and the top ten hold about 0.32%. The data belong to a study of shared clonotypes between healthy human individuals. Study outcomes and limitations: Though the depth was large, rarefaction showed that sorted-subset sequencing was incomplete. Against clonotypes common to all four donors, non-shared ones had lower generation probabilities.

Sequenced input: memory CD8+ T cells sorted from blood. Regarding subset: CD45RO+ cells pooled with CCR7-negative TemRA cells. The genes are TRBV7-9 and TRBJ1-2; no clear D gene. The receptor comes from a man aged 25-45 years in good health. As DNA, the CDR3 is TGTGCCAGCAGCTTAAACACTAACTATGGCTACACCTTC. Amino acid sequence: CASSLNTNYGYTF.